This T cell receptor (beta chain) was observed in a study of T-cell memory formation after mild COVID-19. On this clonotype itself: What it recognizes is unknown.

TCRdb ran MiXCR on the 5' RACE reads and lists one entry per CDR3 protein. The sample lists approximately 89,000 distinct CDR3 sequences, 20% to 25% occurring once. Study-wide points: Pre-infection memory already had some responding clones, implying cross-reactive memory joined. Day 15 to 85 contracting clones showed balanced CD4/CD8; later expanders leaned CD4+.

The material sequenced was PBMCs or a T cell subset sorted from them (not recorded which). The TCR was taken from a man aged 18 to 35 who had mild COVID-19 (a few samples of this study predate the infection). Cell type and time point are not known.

The CDR3 sequence: CASSQYSTGAFF. The CDR3 nucleotides read TGTGCCAGCAGCCAATACTCCACCGGGGCTTTCTTT. The chain has TRBV14 and TRBJ1-1; D ambiguous. V was shortened by 2 bases and J by 11 bases, with 12 bases between the two germline ends. The CDR3 is 12 amino acids. CDR1 is SGHDN, CDR2 FVKESK, per germline.